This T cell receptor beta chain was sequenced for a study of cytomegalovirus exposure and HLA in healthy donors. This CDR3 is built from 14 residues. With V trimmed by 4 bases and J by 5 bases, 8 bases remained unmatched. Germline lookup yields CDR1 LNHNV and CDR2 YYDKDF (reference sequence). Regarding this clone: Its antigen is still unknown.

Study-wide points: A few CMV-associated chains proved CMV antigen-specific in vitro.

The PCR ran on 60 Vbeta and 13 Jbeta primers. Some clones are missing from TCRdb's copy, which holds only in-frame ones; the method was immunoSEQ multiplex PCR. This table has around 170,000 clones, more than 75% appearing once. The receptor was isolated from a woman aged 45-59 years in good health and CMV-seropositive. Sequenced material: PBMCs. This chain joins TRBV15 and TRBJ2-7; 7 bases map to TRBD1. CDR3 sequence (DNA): TGTGCCACCAGCAAAGACAGGGCTCGCCACGAGCAGTACTTC. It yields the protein CATSKDRARHEQYF.